This entry lists 30 T cell receptor beta chains sequenced from one sample in a study of T cell repertoires in cytomegalovirus infection (dated by TCRdb to between 2018 and 2021). Their antigens are not known. Sample treatment or condition, as interpreted from the label and publication: in vitro stimulation with specific CMV peptide epitopes to enrich CMV-specific T cells. The run used an Illumina HiSeq 1500. TCRdb applied fastp at Q25 and MiXCR to the public reads, then kept only in-frame beta chains. Rows with a matching CDR3 protein are joined into one entry that keeps the most common DNA and genes. In all, the sample holds hundreds of thousands of distinct CDR3 sequences, and 30% to 35% of those were seen once. The ten top clones hold roughly 18% of the sample. Sequences were derived from cultured PBMCs, sampled from culture after CMV antigen stimulation. Receptors were obtained from a human donor in good health (CMV status not recorded). Some clones in this sample may be carry-over from other donors' samples.

The chain employs TRBV29-1 and TRBJ2-3; a weak D match, TRBD2 (6 bases). The CDR3 totals 15 residues. Germline values: CDR1 SQVTM, CDR2 ANQGSEA. The V gene lost 1 base and the J gene lost 7 bases, with 18 bases spanning the gap. This CDR3 reads CSVEGQPGVRYTQYF. DNA of the CDR3: TGCAGCGTTGAAGGTCAACCGGGGGTTAGGTATACGCAGTATTTT.

This clonotype was observed a few times. The chain couples TRBV4-1 to TRBJ1-1; D perhaps matches TRBD1 (6 bases). Trimming pared 4 bases from V and 8 bases from J, leaving 17 bases between. This CDR3 spans 14 amino acids. CDR1 is MGHRA and CDR2 is YSYEKL in the germline V gene. For the CDR3, the DNA is TGCGCCAGCAGCCGGCAAGGGGGACGCGGGGAAGCTTTCTTT. It yields the protein CASSRQGGRGEAFF.

The V call is TRBV12-3 or TRBV12-4, the J call TRBJ1-5, with a possible D match to TRBD1 (6 bases). This CDR3 has 14 amino acids. V was cut by 1 base and J by 7 bases, with 11 bases left in between. The CDR3 sequence: CASSLVGGGQPQHF. In DNA form, the CDR3 reads TGTGCCAGCAGTTTAGTGGGGGGCGGCCAGCCCCAGCATTTT.

The chain is built from TRBV10-3 and TRBJ2-7, with no clear D. V lost 0 bases and J lost 3, with 3 bases in between. CDR3 length equals 12 residues. The V gene's germline CDR1 is ENHRY and CDR2 SYGVKD. The DNA for the CDR3 is TGTGCCATCAGTGAGTCGATCTACGAGCAGTACTTC. Its translation: CAISESIYEQYF.

This clonotype was recorded a few times. This chain uses TRBV20-1 with TRBJ1-1; a weak D match, TRBD1 (6 bases). V lost 5 bases and J lost 1, with 8 bases in between. Germline CDR1 DFQATT, CDR2 SNEGSKA (reference sequence). The length of the CDR3 is 12 residues. Here the CDR3 reads CSAARGNTEAFF. For the CDR3, the DNA is TGCAGTGCTGCCAGGGGGAACACTGAAGCTTTCTTT.

The chain employs TRBV7-2 and TRBJ2-7, with 7 bases aligning to TRBD1. Looked up from germline, CDR1 is SGHTA and CDR2 is FQGNSA. V lost 4 bases to trimming and J lost 9 bases; unmatched junction nucleotides: 9. CDR3 size: 13 residues. The CDR3 sequence is CASSSQNRGLQYF. CDR3 bases: TGTGCCAGCAGCTCACAAAACAGGGGCCTGCAGTACTTC.

This clonotype was seen a handful of times. The chain has TRBV7-2 and TRBJ2-7, with D hard to call. Germline CDR1 reads SGHTA; CDR2 reads FQGNSA. The germline V and J ends were trimmed by 5 bases and 2 bases, with 7 bases remaining between them. This CDR3 contains 12 residues. The CDR3 DNA reads TGTGCCAGCAGCCTCGTGACCTACGAGCAGTACTTC. This codes for CASSLVTYEQYF.

This clonotype was seen only a few times. The chain links TRBV6-2 or TRBV6-3 to TRBJ2-2, with D unresolved. The CDR3 is made up of 12 amino acids. In germline, CDR1 is MNHEY, CDR2 SVGEGT. The germline V and J ends were trimmed by 6 bases and 4 bases, with 6 bases remaining between them. The CDR3 is CASRGPTGELFF. DNA for the CDR3: TGTGCCAGCAGAGGACCCACCGGGGAGCTGTTTTTT.

Many counts were recorded for this clonotype. The chain employs TRBV7-2 and TRBJ2-3, with a possible D match to TRBD1 (6 bases). The CDR3 is made up of 15 amino acids. CDR1 is SGHTA, CDR2 FQGNSA, per germline. V was clipped by 4 bases and J by 0 bases, with 11 bases between them. The CDR3: CASSSPGHSTDTQYF. The CDR3 DNA reads as TGTGCCAGCAGCTCCCCGGGACACAGCACAGATACGCAGTATTTT.

The J gene is TRBJ1-2, the V gene TRBV6-1; D is unresolved. The CDR3 length is 13 residues. Trimming shortened V by 5 bases and J by 7 bases, and 14 bases separated the two germline ends. Germline V gene lookup returns CDR1 MNHNS and CDR2 SASEGT. This chain's CDR3 is CASSPRGFAGYTF. CDR3 sequence (DNA): TGTGCCAGCAGTCCCAGAGGGTTCGCTGGCTACACCTTC.

V is TRBV4-1 and J is TRBJ1-2; tentatively, D is TRBD1 (5 bases). Germline CDR1 is MGHRA and CDR2 is YSYEKL. The CDR3 loop spans 18 amino acids. Trimming left V 1 base short and J 6 bases short, with 24 bases between. The CDR3 nucleotides read TGCGCCAGCAGCCAAGTAGAGGGTCGCGAGGGACCCCTAGATGGCTACACCTTC. It translates to CASSQVEGREGPLDGYTF.

The CDR3 DNA sequence: TGTGCCAGCAGTTTTCCAGGGGAGGTAAATTCACCCCTCCACTTT. The encoded protein is CASSFPGEVNSPLHF. V usage is TRBV12-3 or TRBV12-4 and J usage is TRBJ1-6; possible D gene TRBD1, 6 bases. Trimming removed 3 bases at V and 7 bases at J, with 13 bases between. This CDR3 comprises 15 residues.

This sequence joins TRBV6-1 and TRBJ2-7; D possibly corresponds to TRBD1 (6 bases). The V gene lost 6 bases and the J gene lost 3 bases, with 15 bases spanning the gap. In germline, CDR1 is MNHNS, CDR2 SASEGT. The CDR3 is made up of 14 amino acids. DNA for the CDR3: TGTGCCAGCAGGCTCACCCGGGACAACTACGAGCAGTACTTC. This translates into CASRLTRDNYEQYF.

This chain links TRBV7-9 with TRBJ2-2; tentatively, D is TRBD1 (6 bases). V was cut by 5 bases and J by 6 bases, with 16 bases left in between. Germline values: CDR1 SEHNR, CDR2 FQNEAQ (reference sequence). The CDR3 runs to 15 residues. The DNA for the CDR3 is TGTGCCAGCAGCCCACCTCAGGGGATTCCCGGGGAGCTGTTTTTT. It is translated as CASSPPQGIPGELFF.

The rearrangement uses TRBV7-2 and TRBJ2-2; D might be TRBD1 or TRBD2, each matching 5 bases. Looked up from germline, CDR1 is SGHTA and CDR2 is FQGNSA. The CDR3 spans 18 residues. V shed 5 bases and J shed 1 base, with 20 bases lying between them. This chain's CDR3 is CASSPRLIGTVNTGELFF. As DNA, the CDR3 is TGTGCCAGCAGCCCCAGGTTAATTGGGACCGTGAACACCGGGGAGCTGTTTTTT.

There are many counts of this clonotype. The J gene is TRBJ2-1, the V gene TRBV6-1; a weak D match, TRBD1 (6 bases). The CDR3 is made up of 15 amino acids. Trimming cost V 1 base and J 3 bases, with 10 bases left between them. Germline loops: CDR1 MNHNS, CDR2 SASEGT. DNA for the CDR3: TGTGCCAGCAGTGAAGACGAAGGGGGCTACAATGAGCAGTTCTTC. It is translated as CASSEDEGGYNEQFF.

The V and J genes are TRBV12-3 or TRBV12-4 and TRBJ1-2, with TRBD1 matching 10 bases. This CDR3 spans 16 amino acids. V was clipped by 5 bases and J by 7 bases; unmatched bases: 13. DNA of the CDR3: TGTGCCAGCAGTCGACCCTCGGGACAGGGGTTAGGTGGCTACACCTTC. It is translated as CASSRPSGQGLGGYTF.

This clonotype was detected ten times or more. This chain links TRBV7-2 with TRBJ1-6; D may be TRBD1 (6 bases). V gave up 2 bases and J gave up 9 bases, with 11 bases separating them. CDR3 length equals 14 residues. CDR1 and CDR2 (germline): SGHTA, FQGNSA. The CDR3 here is CASSLHRVASPLHF. CDR3 coding DNA: TGTGCCAGCAGCTTACACAGGGTTGCTTCACCCCTCCACTTT.

The chain links TRBV5-1 to TRBJ2-2; TRBD1 matches 11 bases. The CDR3 runs to 16 residues. In germline, CDR1 is SGHRS, CDR2 YFSETQ. Losses at the gene ends were 6 bases for V and 3 bases for J; bases not matched to a gene: 7. CDR3 in amino acids: CASKSPGQGDTGELFF. The CDR3 DNA follows: TGCGCCAGCAAGAGCCCGGGACAGGGGGACACCGGGGAGCTGTTTTTT.

The J gene is TRBJ2-4, the V gene TRBV7-9, with D possibly matching TRBD2 (5 bases). CDR1 and CDR2 from the germline V gene are SEHNR and FQNEAQ (reference sequence). V was shortened by 1 base and J by 8 bases, with 21 bases between the two germline ends. The CDR3 sequence is 17 residues long. Here the CDR3 DNA reads TGTGCCAGCAGCTTAGGATATCCCTCGGGGTCGAGATACATTCAGTACTTC. It encodes CASSLGYPSGSRYIQYF.

V gene TRBV2 combines with J gene TRBJ1-1; D is unclear. This CDR3 is built from 11 residues. Germline V lookup: CDR1 SNHLY, CDR2 FYNNEI. The germline V and J ends were trimmed by 7 bases and 3 bases, with 6 bases remaining between them. The CDR3 nucleotides are TGTGCCAGCAAGCCAGACACTGAAGCTTTCTTT. Protein: CASKPDTEAFF.

The chain has TRBV10-3 and TRBJ1-2; D gene uncertain. The CDR3 is 15 residues long. Germline V gives CDR1 ENHRY, CDR2 SYGVKD. V gave up 0 bases and J gave up 2 bases, with 10 bases separating them. This CDR3 is CAISESSPPNYGYTF. The DNA of the CDR3 is TGTGCCATCAGTGAGTCCAGTCCCCCGAACTATGGCTACACCTTC.

This clonotype was detected a few times. J is TRBJ2-5 and V is TRBV12-3 or TRBV12-4; TRBD2 agrees at 7 bases. Trimming removed 6 bases from V and 3 bases from J; junction bases left unmatched: 7. The CDR3 sequence is 14 residues long. The CDR3 region has the DNA TGTGCCAGCAGCTACTCCGGGACTAAAGAGACCCAGTACTTC. This codes for CASSYSGTKETQYF.

The rearrangement links TRBV7-2 to TRBJ2-7, with D perhaps TRBD1 (5 bases). Per the germline V gene, CDR1 is SGHTA and CDR2 is FQGNSA. There are 13 residues in the CDR3. V lost 1 base to trimming and J lost 6 bases, with 10 bases between them. The CDR3 here is CASSLGVGREQYF. CDR3 DNA: TGTGCCAGCAGCTTAGGGGTGGGGCGCGAGCAGTACTTC.

CDR3 in amino acids: CASSRRRPGLDFDNEQFF. The CDR3 DNA is TGTGCCAGCAGCCGGAGGCGGCCGGGACTAGATTTTGATAATGAGCAGTTCTTC. This chain joins TRBV11-2 and TRBJ2-1; TRBD2 matches at 8 bases. The CDR3 is 18 residues long. The germline V gene has CDR1 SGHAT and CDR2 FQNNGV. V lost 5 bases, J lost 7 bases, and 19 bases stayed unmatched.

This clonotype has just a few counts. The J gene is TRBJ1-5, the V gene TRBV7-2; D not resolved. The V gene lost 1 base and the J gene lost 6 bases, with 7 bases spanning the gap. The CDR3 contains 13 residues. The germline V gene encodes CDR1 SGHTA and CDR2 FQGNSA. CDR3 in DNA: TGTGCCAGCAGCTTAGAAATGGGTCAGCCCCAGCATTTT. Translated: CASSLEMGQPQHF.

This clonotype has only a few counts. The rearrangement uses TRBV19 and TRBJ2-3, with D maybe TRBD2 (5 bases). The CDR3 extends over 14 amino acids. V was shortened by 5 bases and J by 5 bases, with 14 bases between the two germline ends. CDR1 is LNHDA, CDR2 SQIVND, per germline (reference sequence). CDR3 sequence reads: CASSPRTRVDTQYF. CDR3 DNA sequence: TGTGCCAGTAGTCCAAGGACTCGGGTAGATACGCAGTATTTT.

This rearrangement joins TRBV12-3 or TRBV12-4 to TRBJ1-2; the D is unclear. The CDR3 runs to 13 residues. V was shortened by 4 bases and J by 5 bases, with 11 bases between the two germline ends. CDR3 DNA sequence: TGTGCCAGCAGTTCGGTCACGTTATATGGCTACACCTTC. Its translation is CASSSVTLYGYTF.

This clonotype was counted between two and nine times. The rearrangement joins TRBV6-2 or TRBV6-3 to TRBJ1-4; 7 positions agree with TRBD1. The CDR3 length is 16 residues. The V gene end was trimmed by 6 bases and the J gene end by 4 bases; junction bases not matched to a gene: 11. Per the germline V gene, CDR1 is MNHEY and CDR2 is SVGEGT. CDR3 protein: CASSNTPGQLNEKLFF. The CDR3 coding sequence is TGTGCCAGCAGCAATACGCCGGGACAGCTTAATGAAAAACTGTTTTTT.

This clonotype was seen only once. V usage is TRBV28 and J usage is TRBJ1-6, with no clear D. The CDR3 sequence is 12 residues long. CDR1 MDHEN and CDR2 SYDVKM come from the germline V gene. The ends were cut back, 6 bases at V and 3 bases at J, with 3 bases in the middle. For the CDR3, the DNA is TGTGCCAGCAGACTCTATAATTCACCCCTCCACTTT. It encodes CASRLYNSPLHF.